This record looks at one TCR beta chain sequence and its context. The data were taken from a study of blood T cell repertoires in COVID-19. Study as a whole: Both acute and convalescent COVID-19 samples were obtained from the United States, Italy and Spain. PBMCs, B-cell-depleted T cells, or T cells provided the cDNA or gDNA that made up the material.

In the authors' methods: Amplification with reference gene primers provided the estimates of nucleated cell counts. The assay was immunoSEQ multiplex PCR, and TCRdb's table has in-frame clones only and misses some. V and J calls plus clone size are reproduced from that table; the DNA served to infer D and trimming. The sample has some 96,000 clones, 70% to 90% seen once. Germline V gives CDR1 LGHNA, CDR2 YSLEER. V gave up 0 bases and J gave up 1 base, with 9 bases separating them. The CDR3 loop spans 15 amino acids. The material sequenced was peripheral blood. The V call is TRBV4-3, the J call TRBJ1-2; D is unclear. The receptor comes from a human donor in a cohort sampled during active COVID-19. The CDR3 protein is CASSQDLGNNYGYTF. DNA for the CDR3: TGCGCCAGCAGCCAAGATTTGGGCAATAACTATGGCTACACCTTC.